Listed here is a single T cell receptor beta chain. Antigen: not known. The sample originates from a study of cytomegalovirus exposure and HLA in healthy donors. Trimming removed 3 bases from V and 4 bases from J; junction bases left unmatched: 4. Germline CDR1 and CDR2: SGHRS and YFSETQ. The CDR3 has 15 residues. General observations from the study: In a later analysis, TCR beta V- and J-gene trimming showed a link to a missense DCLRE1C variant. Later analysis revealed greater clonal expansion in HLA-associated TCR beta chains than in equally common others.

With 60 Vbeta and 13 Jbeta primers, the PCR was carried out. Source study methods: In a later analysis, of 80 million or so unique beta chains, about 12 million appeared in at least two donors. Assay used: immunoSEQ multiplex PCR; TCRdb lists only in-frame clones, some missing. V, J and clone size are taken as reported in that table, and D and trimming were inferred from the DNA itself. The sample shows more than 85,000 clones, 60% to 70% of them seen only once. V is TRBV5-1 and J is TRBJ2-7; 13 positions agree with TRBD2. This clonotype was sampled from a woman in her twenties or thirties in good health and CMV-seronegative. Sequenced sample: PBMCs. CDR3 region: CASSSRTSGSYEQYF. The CDR3 DNA is TGCGCCAGCAGCTCCAGGACTAGCGGGAGTTACGAGCAGTACTTC.